This TCR beta chain stems from a study of blood T cell repertoires in COVID-19. The overall study: The United States, Italy and Spain provided the acute and convalescent COVID-19 samples. T cells, B-cell-depleted T cells, or PBMCs supplied cDNA or gDNA.

Germline lookup yields CDR1 SGHTA and CDR2 FQGNSA. The CDR3 sequence is 15 residues long. V was shortened by 5 bases and J by 10 bases, with 18 bases between the two germline ends. Authors' methods: Amplifying reference gene primers gave estimates of nucleated cell counts. Method: immunoSEQ multiplex PCR; TCRdb's copy keeps in-frame clones and lacks some. V and J calls and clone size are given by that table; D and trimming were obtained from the DNA. The table includes about 260,000 clones, 88% detected once. The V and J genes are TRBV7-2 and TRBJ1-6, with D possibly TRBD1 on 5 matching bases. The sequence derives from a human donor in a cohort sampled during active COVID-19. The sequenced sample was peripheral blood. CDR3 region: CASSVSGQGASPLHF. The CDR3 DNA reads as TGTGCCAGCAGCGTTTCGGGTCAAGGGGCCTCACCCCTCCACTTT.